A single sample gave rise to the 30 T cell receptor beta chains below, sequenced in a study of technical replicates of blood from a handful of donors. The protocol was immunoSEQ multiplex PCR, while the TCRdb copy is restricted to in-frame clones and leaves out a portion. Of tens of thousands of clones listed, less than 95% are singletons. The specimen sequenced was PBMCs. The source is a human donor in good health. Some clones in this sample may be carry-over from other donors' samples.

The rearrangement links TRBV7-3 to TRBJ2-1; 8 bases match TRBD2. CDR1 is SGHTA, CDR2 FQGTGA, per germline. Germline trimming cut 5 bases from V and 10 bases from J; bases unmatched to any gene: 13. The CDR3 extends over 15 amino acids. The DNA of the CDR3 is TGTGCCAGCAGCCCACCGGGACTAGAGGGTGTCGAGCAGTTCTTC. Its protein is CASSPPGLEGVEQFF.

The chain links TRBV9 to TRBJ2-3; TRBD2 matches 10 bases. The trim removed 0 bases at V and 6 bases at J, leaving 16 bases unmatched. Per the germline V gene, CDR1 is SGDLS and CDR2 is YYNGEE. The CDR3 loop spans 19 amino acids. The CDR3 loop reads CASSVAGIAGGALLDTQYF. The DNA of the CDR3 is TGTGCCAGCAGCGTAGCTGGGATAGCGGGAGGCGCCCTTCTGGATACGCAGTATTTT.

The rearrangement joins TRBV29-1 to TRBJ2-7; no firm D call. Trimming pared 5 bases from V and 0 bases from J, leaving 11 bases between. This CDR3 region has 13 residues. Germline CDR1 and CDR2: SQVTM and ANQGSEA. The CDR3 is CSVRISNSYEQYF. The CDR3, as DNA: TGCAGCGTTAGGATTAGCAACTCCTACGAGCAGTACTTC.

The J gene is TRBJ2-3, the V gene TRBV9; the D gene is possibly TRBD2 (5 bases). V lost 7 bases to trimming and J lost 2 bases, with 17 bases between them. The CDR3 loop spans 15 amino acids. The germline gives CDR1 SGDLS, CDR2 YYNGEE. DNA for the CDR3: TGTGCCAGCGGAAAAGAGGGAGAATACACAGATACGCAGTATTTT. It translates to CASGKEGEYTDTQYF.

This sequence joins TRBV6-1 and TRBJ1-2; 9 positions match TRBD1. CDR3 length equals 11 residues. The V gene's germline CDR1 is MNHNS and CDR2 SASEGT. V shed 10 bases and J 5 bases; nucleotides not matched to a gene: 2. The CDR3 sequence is CATGQGYGYTF. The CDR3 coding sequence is TGTGCCACCGGACAGGGGTATGGCTACACCTTC.

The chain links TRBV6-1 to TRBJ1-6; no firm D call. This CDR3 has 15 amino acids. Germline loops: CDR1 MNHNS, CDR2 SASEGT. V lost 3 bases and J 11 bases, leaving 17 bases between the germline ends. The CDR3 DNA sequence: TGTGCCAGCAGTGACGAGGGTGGGGTCGTGACACCCCTCCACTTT. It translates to CASSDEGGVVTPLHF.

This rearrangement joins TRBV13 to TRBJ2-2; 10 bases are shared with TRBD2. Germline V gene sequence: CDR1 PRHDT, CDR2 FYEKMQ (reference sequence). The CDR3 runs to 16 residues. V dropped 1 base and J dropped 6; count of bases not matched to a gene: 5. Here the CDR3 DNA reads TGTGCCAGCAGCTTAGCAGCGGGAGGGCTACCCGGGGAGCTGTTTTTT. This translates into CASSLAAGGLPGELFF.

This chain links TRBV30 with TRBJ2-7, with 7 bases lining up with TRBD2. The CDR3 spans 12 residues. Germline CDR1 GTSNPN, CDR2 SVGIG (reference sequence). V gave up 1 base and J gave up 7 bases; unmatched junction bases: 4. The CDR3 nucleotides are TGTGCCTGGAGTGATGGACTAGGAGAGCAGTACTTC. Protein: CAWSDGLGEQYF.

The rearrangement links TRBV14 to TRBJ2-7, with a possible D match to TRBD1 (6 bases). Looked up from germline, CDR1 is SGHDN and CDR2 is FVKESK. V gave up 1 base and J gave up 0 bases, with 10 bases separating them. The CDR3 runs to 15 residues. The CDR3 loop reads CASSQGTASSYEQYF. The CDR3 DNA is TGTGCCAGCAGCCAAGGGACAGCCAGCTCCTACGAGCAGTACTTC.

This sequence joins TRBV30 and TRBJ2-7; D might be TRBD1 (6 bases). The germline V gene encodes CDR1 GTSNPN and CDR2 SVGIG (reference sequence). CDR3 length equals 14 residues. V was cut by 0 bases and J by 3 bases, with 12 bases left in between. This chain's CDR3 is CAWSVIRGGYEQYF. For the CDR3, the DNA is TGTGCCTGGAGTGTAATCAGGGGCGGCTACGAGCAGTACTTC.

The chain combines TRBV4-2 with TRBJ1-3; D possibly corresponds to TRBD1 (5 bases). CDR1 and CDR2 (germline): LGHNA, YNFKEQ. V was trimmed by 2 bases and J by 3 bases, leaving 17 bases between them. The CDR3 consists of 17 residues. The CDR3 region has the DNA TGTGCCAGCAGCCAACCCGCGGGGGGGACGGGTGGAAACACCATATATTTT. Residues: CASSQPAGGTGGNTIYF.

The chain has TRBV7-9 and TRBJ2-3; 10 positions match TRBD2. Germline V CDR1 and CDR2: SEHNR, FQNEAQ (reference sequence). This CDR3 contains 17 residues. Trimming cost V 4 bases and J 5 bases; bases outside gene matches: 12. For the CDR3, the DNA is TGTGCCAGCAGCTCCCCCTTGCTAGCGGGGGAGGTAGATACGCAGTATTTT. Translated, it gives CASSSPLLAGEVDTQYF.

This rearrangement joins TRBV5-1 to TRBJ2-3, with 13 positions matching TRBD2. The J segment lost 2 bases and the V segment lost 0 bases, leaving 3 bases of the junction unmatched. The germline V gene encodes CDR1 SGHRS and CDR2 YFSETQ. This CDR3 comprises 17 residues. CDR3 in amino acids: CASSLGTSGGITDTQYF. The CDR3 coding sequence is TGCGCCAGCAGCTTGGGGACTAGCGGGGGAATCACAGATACGCAGTATTTT.

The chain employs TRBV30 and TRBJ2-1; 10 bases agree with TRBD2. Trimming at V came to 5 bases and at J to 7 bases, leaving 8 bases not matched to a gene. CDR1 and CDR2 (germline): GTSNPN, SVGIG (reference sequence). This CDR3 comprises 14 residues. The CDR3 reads CAWESGRAGNEQFF. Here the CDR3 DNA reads TGTGCCTGGGAAAGCGGGAGGGCCGGGAATGAGCAGTTCTTC.

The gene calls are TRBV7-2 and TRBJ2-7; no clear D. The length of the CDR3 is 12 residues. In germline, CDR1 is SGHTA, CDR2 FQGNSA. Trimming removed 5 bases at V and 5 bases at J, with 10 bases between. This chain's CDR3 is CASSPGWDEQYF. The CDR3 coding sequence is TGTGCCAGCAGCCCCGGGTGGGACGAGCAGTACTTC.

CDR3 loop: CATSRDMEGSSPLHF. Here the CDR3 DNA reads TGTGCCACCAGCAGAGATATGGAGGGCTCCTCACCCCTCCACTTT. This chain joins TRBV15 and TRBJ1-6; D uncertain. Germline V gives CDR1 LNHNV, CDR2 YYDKDF (reference sequence). The V gene lost 0 bases and the J gene lost 10 bases, with 13 bases spanning the gap. The CDR3 has 15 amino acids. The variable domain in full, with the rest retrieved from reference TRBV15 and TRBJ1-6, is DAMVIQNPRYQVTQFGKPVTLSCSQTLNHNVMYWYQQKSSQAPKLLFHYYDKDFNNEADTPDNFQSRRPNTSFCFLDIRSPGLGDTAMYLCATSRDMEGSSPLHFGNGTRLTVT.

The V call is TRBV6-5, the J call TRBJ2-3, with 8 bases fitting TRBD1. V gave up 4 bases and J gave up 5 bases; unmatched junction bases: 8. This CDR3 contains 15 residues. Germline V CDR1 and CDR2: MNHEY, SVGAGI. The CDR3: CASSSAGQVRDTQYF. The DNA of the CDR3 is TGTGCCAGCAGTTCGGCGGGACAGGTGCGAGATACGCAGTATTTT.

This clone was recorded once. DNA of the CDR3: TGTGCCAGCAGTGAAGCTCTACCCCCGTACGAGCAGTACTTC. Its protein product is CASSEALPPYEQYF. This sequence joins TRBV6-1 and TRBJ2-7; D not certain. The ends were cut back, 0 bases at V and 4 bases at J, with 10 bases in the middle. Germline V gene data show CDR1 as MNHNS and CDR2 as SASEGT. The CDR3 extends over 14 amino acids.

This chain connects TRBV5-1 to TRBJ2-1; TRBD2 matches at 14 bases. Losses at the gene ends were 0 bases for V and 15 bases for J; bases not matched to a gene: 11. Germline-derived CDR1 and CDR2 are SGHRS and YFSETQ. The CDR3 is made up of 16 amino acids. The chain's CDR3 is CASSLVPTSGRAYLFF. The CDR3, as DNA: TGCGCCAGCAGCTTGGTGCCGACTAGCGGGAGGGCCTATCTGTTCTTC.

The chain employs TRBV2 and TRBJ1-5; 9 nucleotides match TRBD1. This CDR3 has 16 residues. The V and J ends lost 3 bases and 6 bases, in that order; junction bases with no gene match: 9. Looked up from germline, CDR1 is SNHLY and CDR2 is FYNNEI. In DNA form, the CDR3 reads TGTGCCAGCAGTGATAGGACAGGGGCGATATTTCAGCCCCAGCATTTT. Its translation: CASSDRTGAIFQPQHF.

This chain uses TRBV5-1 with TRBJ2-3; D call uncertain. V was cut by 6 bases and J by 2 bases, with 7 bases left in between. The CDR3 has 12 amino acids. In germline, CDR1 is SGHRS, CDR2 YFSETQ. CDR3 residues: CASKLSTDTQYF. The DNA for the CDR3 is TGCGCCAGCAAGCTTTCCACAGATACGCAGTATTTT.

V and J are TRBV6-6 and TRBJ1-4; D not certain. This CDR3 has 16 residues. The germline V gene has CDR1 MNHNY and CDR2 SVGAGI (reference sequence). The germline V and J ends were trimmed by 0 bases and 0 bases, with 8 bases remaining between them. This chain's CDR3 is CASSYSLEATNEKLFF. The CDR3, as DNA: TGTGCCAGCAGTTACTCGTTAGAAGCAACTAATGAAAAACTGTTTTTT.

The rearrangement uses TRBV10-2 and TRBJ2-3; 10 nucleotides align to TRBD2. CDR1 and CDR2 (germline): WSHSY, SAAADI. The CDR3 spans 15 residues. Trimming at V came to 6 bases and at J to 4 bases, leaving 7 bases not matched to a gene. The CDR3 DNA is TGCGCCAGCAGCGAACTGAGCGGGAGGGCAGATACGCAGTATTTT. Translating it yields CASSELSGRADTQYF.

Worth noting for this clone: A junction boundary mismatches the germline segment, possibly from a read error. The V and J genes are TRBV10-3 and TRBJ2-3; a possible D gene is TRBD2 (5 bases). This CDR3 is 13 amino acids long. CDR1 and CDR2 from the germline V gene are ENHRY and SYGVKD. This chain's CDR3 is CAIRRDSTDPQYF. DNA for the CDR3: TGTGCCATCAGGAGGGATTCAACAGATCCGCAGTATTTT.

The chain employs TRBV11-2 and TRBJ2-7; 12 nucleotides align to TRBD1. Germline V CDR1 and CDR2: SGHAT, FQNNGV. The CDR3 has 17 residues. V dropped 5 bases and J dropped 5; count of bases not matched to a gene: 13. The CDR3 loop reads CASSRGQGAAGPDEQYF. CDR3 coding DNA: TGTGCCAGCAGCCGGGGACAGGGGGCGGCGGGGCCGGACGAGCAGTACTTC.

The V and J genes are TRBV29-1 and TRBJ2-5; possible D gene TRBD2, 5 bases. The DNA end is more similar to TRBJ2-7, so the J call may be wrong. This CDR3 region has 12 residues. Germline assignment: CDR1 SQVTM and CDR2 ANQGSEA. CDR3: CSVGLNSYEQYF. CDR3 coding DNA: TGCAGCGTCGGACTGAACTCCTACGAGCAGTACTTC.

The CDR3 loop reads CASSLAGTSGMGAYEQYF. The CDR3 nucleotides read TGCGCCAGCAGCTTGGCCGGGACTAGCGGCATGGGGGCCTACGAGCAGTACTTC. The V gene is TRBV5-1, the J gene TRBJ2-7, with 11 bases aligning to TRBD2. Germline trimming cut 0 bases from V and 2 bases from J; bases unmatched to any gene: 10. This CDR3 is built from 18 residues. Per germline, CDR1 SGHRS and CDR2 YFSETQ. The full variable domain, its missing parts supplied by reference TRBV5-1 and TRBJ2-7, is KAGVTQTPRYLIKTRGQQVTLSCSPISGHRSVSWYQQTPGQGLQFLFEYFSETQRNKGNFPGRFSGRQFSNSRSEMNVSTLELGDSALYLCASSLAGTSGMGAYEQYFGPGTRLTVT.

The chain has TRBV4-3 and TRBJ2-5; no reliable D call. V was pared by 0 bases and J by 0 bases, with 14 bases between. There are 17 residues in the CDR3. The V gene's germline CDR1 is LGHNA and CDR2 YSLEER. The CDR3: CASSQDGPRLDQETQYF. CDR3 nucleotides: TGCGCCAGCAGCCAAGATGGTCCGAGGCTAGACCAAGAGACCCAGTACTTC.

CDR3 residues: CASSWGLAGNFETQYF. The CDR3 region has the DNA TGTGCCAGCAGCTGGGGACTAGCGGGAAATTTCGAGACCCAGTACTTC. V gene TRBV5-6 combines with J gene TRBJ2-5; 13 bases agree with TRBD2. The CDR3 length is 16 residues. Germline V gene data show CDR1 as SGHDT and CDR2 as YYEEEE. Trimming took 3 bases from V and 5 from J; bases not matched to a gene: 7.

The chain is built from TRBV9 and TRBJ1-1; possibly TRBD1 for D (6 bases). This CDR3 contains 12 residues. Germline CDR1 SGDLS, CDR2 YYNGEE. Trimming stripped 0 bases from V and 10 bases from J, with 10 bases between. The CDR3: CASSVEQGRAFF. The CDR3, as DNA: TGTGCCAGCAGCGTAGAGCAGGGGAGAGCTTTCTTT.